The 14 T cell receptor beta chains listed next were all sequenced from one sample in a study of identifying expanded T cells in peripheral blood. The method was immunoSEQ multiplex PCR; TCRdb's version includes in-frame clones alone and lacks a portion of them. The table lists about 90,000 clones, approximately 85% of them singletons. Sequencing input: blood. These receptors were collected from a person aged 18-70 years in good health.

CDR3 loop: CASCSQVRQYF. In DNA form, the CDR3 reads TGTGCCAGCTGCTCCCAAGTCAGGCAGTACTTC. The genes are TRBV2 and TRBJ2-7; D is ambiguous. Between the trimmed V and J ends, which lost 8 bases and 9 bases, there was a span of 14 bases. This CDR3 is 11 amino acids long. Germline V gene sequence: CDR1 SNHLY, CDR2 FYNNEI.

The genes are TRBV9 and TRBJ2-1, with 7 bases matching TRBD2. CDR1 and CDR2 (germline): SGDLS, YYNGEE. This CDR3 has 15 amino acids. The V segment lost 4 bases and the J segment 2 bases; nucleotides outside the gene matches: 6. Here the CDR3 DNA reads TGTGCCAGCAGCCCCCTAGCGGACCCCTACAATGAGCAGTTCTTC. Its protein is CASSPLADPYNEQFF.

The chain links TRBV7-2 to TRBJ1-1; D may be TRBD1 (5 bases). The CDR3 extends over 15 amino acids. Trimming removed 7 bases from V and 4 bases from J, with 19 bases in between. CDR1 is SGHTA, CDR2 FQGNSA, per germline. The CDR3 loop is CASNLNLGQGTEAFF. In DNA, the CDR3 is TGTGCCAGCAACCTTAATTTGGGGCAGGGCACTGAAGCTTTCTTT.

This sequence joins TRBV19 and TRBJ1-2; TRBD1 matches at 9 bases. The CDR3 is 15 amino acids. The V gene end was trimmed by 5 bases and the J gene end by 5 bases; junction bases not matched to a gene: 9. The germline CDR1 and CDR2 sequences are LNHDA and SQIVND (reference sequence). CDR3 in amino acids: CASSPQGTGQYGYTF. In DNA form, the CDR3 reads TGTGCCAGTAGTCCCCAAGGGACAGGGCAATATGGCTACACCTTC.

This rearrangement joins TRBV6-5 to TRBJ1-5; the D gene is possibly TRBD1 (5 bases). Looked up from germline, CDR1 is MNHEY and CDR2 is SVGAGI. The CDR3 is made up of 15 amino acids. V gave up 2 bases and J gave up 4 bases, with 12 bases separating them. CDR3 DNA: TGTGCCAGCAGTTACACGGGGCTACCTAATCAGCCCCAGCATTTT. Translation gives CASSYTGLPNQPQHF.

The J gene is TRBJ2-3, the V gene TRBV9; the match to TRBD1 covers 8 bases. This CDR3 is built from 15 residues. Germline CDR1 is SGDLS and CDR2 is YYNGEE. With V trimmed by 0 bases and J by 5 bases, 5 bases remained unmatched. CDR3 sequence reads: CASSVGQGFGDTQYF. In DNA form, the CDR3 reads TGTGCCAGCAGCGTAGGACAGGGGTTTGGAGATACGCAGTATTTT.

The table lists this clone with a few counts. The chain has TRBV29-1 and TRBJ2-1; no clear D. Germline assignment: CDR1 SQVTM and CDR2 ANQGSEA. The V end was cut by 4 bases, the J end by 4 bases, with 8 bases between. The CDR3 is 12 amino acids. CDR3 DNA: TGCAGCGTTGTCGGAGCGTACAATGAGCAGTTCTTC. Residues: CSVVGAYNEQFF.

V gene TRBV30 combines with J gene TRBJ1-2, with D uncertain. This CDR3 comprises 13 residues. The V end was cut by 0 bases, the J end by 4 bases, with 9 bases between. The V gene's germline CDR1 is GTSNPN and CDR2 SVGIG (reference sequence). CDR3 sequence reads: CAWSVAMGYGYTF. In DNA form, the CDR3 reads TGTGCCTGGAGTGTAGCCATGGGCTATGGCTACACCTTC.

The chain recombines TRBV7-8 with TRBJ2-7; the D gene is possibly TRBD1 (6 bases). CDR1 SGHVS and CDR2 FQNEAQ come from the germline V gene. V gave up 1 base and J gave up 6 bases, with 19 bases separating them. This CDR3 is built from 16 residues. The CDR3 is CASSLGHRVEGLEQYF. In DNA form, the CDR3 reads TGTGCCAGCAGCTTAGGTCACAGGGTCGAGGGCCTCGAGCAGTACTTC.

This chain links TRBV11-1 with TRBJ2-5; 8 nucleotides match TRBD2. Germline V gives CDR1 SGHAT, CDR2 FQDESV (reference sequence). CDR3 length: 16 amino acids. Losses at the gene ends were 1 base for V and 2 bases for J; bases not matched to a gene: 6. The CDR3 DNA sequence: TGTGCCAGCAGCTTAGGCGGACTAGCCTTACAAGAGACCCAGTACTTC. Its protein product is CASSLGGLALQETQYF.

V and J are TRBV6-6 and TRBJ2-5; TRBD1 matches 9 bases. Trimming at V came to 2 bases and at J to 5 bases, leaving 3 bases not matched to a gene. CDR1 is MNHNY, CDR2 SVGAGI, per germline (reference sequence). The length of the CDR3 is 14 residues. The CDR3 sequence is CASSYGTGTETQYF. CDR3 nucleotides: TGTGCCAGCAGTTACGGGACAGGGACCGAGACCCAGTACTTC.

The chain combines TRBV27 with TRBJ1-1, with 7 bases fitting TRBD1. The CDR3 length is 14 residues. The ends lost 6 bases at V and 1 base at J; junction bases unmatched: 5. The germline gives CDR1 MNHEY, CDR2 SMNVEV (reference sequence). The CDR3 spells CASRGDRTNTEAFF. The CDR3 nucleotides read TGTGCCAGCAGGGGGGACAGAACGAACACTGAAGCTTTCTTT.

The V and J genes are TRBV6-1 and TRBJ1-2; 10 nucleotides line up with TRBD1. The CDR3 runs to 17 residues. Trimming cost V 2 bases and J 4 bases; bases outside gene matches: 10. The germline V gene has CDR1 MNHNS and CDR2 SASEGT. DNA for the CDR3: TGTGCCAGCAGTGAACGATCGACAGGGGGCAGCGGCTATGGCTACACCTTC. Its protein is CASSERSTGGSGYGYTF.

The count of this clone is one. This chain joins TRBV7-2 and TRBJ2-5, with 7 bases lining up with TRBD1. Germline V gene lookup returns CDR1 SGHTA and CDR2 FQGNSA. Trimming cost V 4 bases and J 4 bases; bases outside gene matches: 6. There are 14 residues in the CDR3. CDR3: CASSSIRQGETQYF. The DNA of the CDR3 is TGTGCCAGCAGCTCCATACGACAGGGAGAGACCCAGTACTTC.